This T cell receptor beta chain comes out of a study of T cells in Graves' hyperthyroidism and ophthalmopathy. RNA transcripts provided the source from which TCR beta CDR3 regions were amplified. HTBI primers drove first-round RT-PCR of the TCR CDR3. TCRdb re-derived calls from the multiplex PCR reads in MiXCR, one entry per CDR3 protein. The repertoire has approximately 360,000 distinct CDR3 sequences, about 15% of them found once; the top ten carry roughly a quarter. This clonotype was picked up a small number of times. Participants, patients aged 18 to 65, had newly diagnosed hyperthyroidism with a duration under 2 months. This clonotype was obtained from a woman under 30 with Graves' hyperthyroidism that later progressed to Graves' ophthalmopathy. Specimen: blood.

CDR3: CSARPGLLGEQYF. In nucleotides, the CDR3 is TGCAGTGCTAGACCGGGCCTCTTGGGCGAGCAGTACTTC. V is TRBV20-1 and J is TRBJ2-7; D call uncertain. The CDR3 is 13 amino acids. Germline V gene lookup returns CDR1 DFQATT and CDR2 SNEGSKA (reference sequence). V shed 2 bases and J shed 6 bases, with 14 bases lying between them.